This TCR beta chain stems from a study of blood T cell repertoires in COVID-19. Study context: Some COVID-19 samples were acute and others convalescent; all came from the United States, Italy and Spain. PBMCs, B-cell-depleted T cells, or T cells were the source of the cDNA or gDNA that made up the material.

In the original workflow: Researchers report that nucleated cell counts were estimated from reference gene primer amplification. The assay was immunoSEQ multiplex PCR, and TCRdb's table has in-frame clones only and misses some. The DNA gave D and trimming, while V, J and clone size come from that table. The sample has fewer than 400,000 clones, less than 85% seen once. V lost 9 bases, J lost 0 bases, and 13 bases lay in between. In germline, CDR1 is SGHNT, CDR2 YYREEE (reference sequence). CDR3 length: 14 residues. This sequence was found in a woman between 18 and 30 years old with acute or convalescent COVID-19. The genes are TRBV5-4 and TRBJ1-5; D is unresolved. Source material: peripheral blood. The chain's CDR3 is CATPGFSSNQPQHF. CDR3 coding DNA: TGTGCCACACCGGGATTTTCTAGCAATCAGCCCCAGCATTTT.